This T cell receptor (beta chain) was found in a study of shared clonotypes between healthy human individuals. With regard to this clone: The antigen is not known.

Evenly divided among several immunoSEQ plates was the genomic DNA of each subset. Clones were read by immunoSEQ multiplex PCR, and TCRdb kept only the in-frame ones, dropping some. The repertoire holds approximately 99,000 clones, around 65% seen once, with approximately 23% in the top ten. Germline values: CDR1 SNHLY, CDR2 FYNNEI. Trimming stripped 3 bases from V and 4 bases from J, with 12 bases between. This CDR3 has 14 amino acids. Study results and limitations: Naive CD4 clonotype sharing across several donors was approximately 5.2%. Estimated richness was generally greater in naive than memory subsets.

The sample was memory CD8+ T cells sorted from blood. Described subset: CD45RO+ cells pooled with CCR7-negative TemRA cells. The clonotype was recovered from a woman in her 30s in good health. The chain is built from TRBV2 and TRBJ1-1; tentative D call: TRBD1 (5 bases). Here the CDR3 DNA reads TGTGCCAGCAGTGATGCAGGTGGGGGCACTGAAGCTTTCTTT. Amino acids: CASSDAGGGTEAFF.